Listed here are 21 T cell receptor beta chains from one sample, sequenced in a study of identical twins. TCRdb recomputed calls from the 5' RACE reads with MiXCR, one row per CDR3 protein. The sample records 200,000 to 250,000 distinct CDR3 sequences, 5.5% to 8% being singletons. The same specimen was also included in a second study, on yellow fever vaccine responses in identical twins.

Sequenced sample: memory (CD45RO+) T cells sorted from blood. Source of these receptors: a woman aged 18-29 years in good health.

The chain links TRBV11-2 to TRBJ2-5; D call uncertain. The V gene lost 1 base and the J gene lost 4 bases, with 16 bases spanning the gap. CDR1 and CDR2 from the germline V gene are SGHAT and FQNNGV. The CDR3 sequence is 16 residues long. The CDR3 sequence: CASSLGADPPRETQYF. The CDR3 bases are TGTGCCAGCAGCTTAGGGGCCGATCCTCCCAGAGAGACCCAGTACTTC.

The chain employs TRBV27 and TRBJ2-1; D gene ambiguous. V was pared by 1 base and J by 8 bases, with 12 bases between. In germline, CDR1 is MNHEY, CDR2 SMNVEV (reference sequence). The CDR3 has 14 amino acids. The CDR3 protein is CASSLWDTSYEQFF. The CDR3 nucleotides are TGTGCCAGCAGTTTATGGGATACTTCCTATGAGCAGTTCTTC.

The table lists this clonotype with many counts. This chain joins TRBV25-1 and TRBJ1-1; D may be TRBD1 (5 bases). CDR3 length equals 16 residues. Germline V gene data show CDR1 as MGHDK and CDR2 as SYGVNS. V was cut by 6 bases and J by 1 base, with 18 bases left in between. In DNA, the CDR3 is TGTGCCAGCAGGGGACCAGGTTATGCAGGGAACACTGAAGCTTTCTTT. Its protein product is CASRGPGYAGNTEAFF. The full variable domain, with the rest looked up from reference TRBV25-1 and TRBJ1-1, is EADIYQTPRYLVIGTGKKITLECSQTMGHDKMYWYQQDPGMELHLIHYSYGVNSTEKGDLSSESTVSRIRTEHFPLTLESARPSHTSQYLCASRGPGYAGNTEAFFGQGTRLTVV.

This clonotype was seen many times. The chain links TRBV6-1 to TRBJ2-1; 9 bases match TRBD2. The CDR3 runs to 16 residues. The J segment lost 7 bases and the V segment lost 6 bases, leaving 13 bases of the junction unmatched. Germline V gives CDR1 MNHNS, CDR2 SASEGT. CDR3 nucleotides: TGTGCCAGCAGCCCAGTAGATCGGCTAGCGGGGAATGAGCAGTTCTTC. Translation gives CASSPVDRLAGNEQFF.

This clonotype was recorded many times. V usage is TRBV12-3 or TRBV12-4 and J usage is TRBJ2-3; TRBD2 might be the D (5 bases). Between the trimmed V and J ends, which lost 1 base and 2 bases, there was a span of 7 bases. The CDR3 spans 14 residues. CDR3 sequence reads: CASSLGGHTDTQYF. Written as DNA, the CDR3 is TGTGCCAGCAGTTTAGGCGGGCACACAGATACGCAGTATTTT.

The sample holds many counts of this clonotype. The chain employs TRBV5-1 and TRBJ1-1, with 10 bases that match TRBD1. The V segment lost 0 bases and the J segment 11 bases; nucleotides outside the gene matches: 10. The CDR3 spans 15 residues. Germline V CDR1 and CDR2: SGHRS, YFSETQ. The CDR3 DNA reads TGCGCCAGCAGCTTGGAGGTCCCGGGACAGGGGATGGCTTTCTTT. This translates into CASSLEVPGQGMAFF. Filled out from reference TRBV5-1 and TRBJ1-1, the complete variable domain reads KAGVTQTPRYLIKTRGQQVTLSCSPISGHRSVSWYQQTPGQGLQFLFEYFSETQRNKGNFPGRFSGRQFSNSRSEMNVSTLELGDSALYLCASSLEVPGQGMAFFGQGTRLTVV.

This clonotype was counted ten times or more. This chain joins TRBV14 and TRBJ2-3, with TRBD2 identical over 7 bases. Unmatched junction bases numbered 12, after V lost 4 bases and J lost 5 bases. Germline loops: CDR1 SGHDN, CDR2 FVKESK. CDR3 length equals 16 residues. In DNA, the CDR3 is TGTGCCAGCAGCCGGCTGGAGGGAGGGCCGGTAGATACGCAGTATTTT. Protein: CASSRLEGGPVDTQYF.

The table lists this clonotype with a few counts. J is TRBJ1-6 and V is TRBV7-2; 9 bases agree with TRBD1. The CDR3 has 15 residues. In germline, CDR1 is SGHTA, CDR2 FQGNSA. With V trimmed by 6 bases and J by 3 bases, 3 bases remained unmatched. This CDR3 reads CASRGQGSYNSPLHF. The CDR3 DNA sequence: TGTGCCAGCAGGGGACAGGGAAGCTATAATTCACCCCTCCACTTT.

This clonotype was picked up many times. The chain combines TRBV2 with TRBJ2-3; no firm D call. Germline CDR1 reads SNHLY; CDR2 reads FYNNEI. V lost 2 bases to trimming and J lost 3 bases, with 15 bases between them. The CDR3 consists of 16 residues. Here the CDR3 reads CASSETWALGTDTQYF. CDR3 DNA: TGTGCCAGCAGTGAAACCTGGGCCCTTGGTACAGATACGCAGTATTTT.

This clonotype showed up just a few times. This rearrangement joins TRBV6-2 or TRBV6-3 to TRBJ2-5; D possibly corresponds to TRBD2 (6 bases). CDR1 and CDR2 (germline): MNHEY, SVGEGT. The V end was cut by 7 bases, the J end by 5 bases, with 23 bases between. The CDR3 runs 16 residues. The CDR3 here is CASNSGGTGGLETQYF. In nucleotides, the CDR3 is TGTGCCAGCAACTCGGGCGGGACCGGTGGGTTGGAGACCCAGTACTTC.

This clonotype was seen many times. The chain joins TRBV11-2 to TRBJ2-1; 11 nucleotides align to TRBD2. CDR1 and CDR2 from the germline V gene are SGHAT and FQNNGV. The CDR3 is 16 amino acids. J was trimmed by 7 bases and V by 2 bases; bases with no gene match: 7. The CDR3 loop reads CASSLRSSGGLNEQFF. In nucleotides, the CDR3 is TGTGCCAGCAGCTTACGGTCTAGCGGGGGGCTGAATGAGCAGTTCTTC.

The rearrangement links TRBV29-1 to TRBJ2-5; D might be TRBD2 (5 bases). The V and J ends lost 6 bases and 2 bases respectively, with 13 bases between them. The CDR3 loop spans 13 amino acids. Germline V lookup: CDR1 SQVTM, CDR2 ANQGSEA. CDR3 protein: CSVHSGSQETQYF. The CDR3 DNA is TGCAGCGTGCATTCGGGATCTCAAGAGACCCAGTACTTC.

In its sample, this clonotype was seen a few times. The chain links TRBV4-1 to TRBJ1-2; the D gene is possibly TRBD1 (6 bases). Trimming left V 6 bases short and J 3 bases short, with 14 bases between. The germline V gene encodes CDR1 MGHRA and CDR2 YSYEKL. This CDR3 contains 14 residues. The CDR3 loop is CASRRPGQDYGYTF. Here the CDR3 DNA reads TGCGCCAGCAGGCGTCCGGGACAAGACTATGGCTACACCTTC.

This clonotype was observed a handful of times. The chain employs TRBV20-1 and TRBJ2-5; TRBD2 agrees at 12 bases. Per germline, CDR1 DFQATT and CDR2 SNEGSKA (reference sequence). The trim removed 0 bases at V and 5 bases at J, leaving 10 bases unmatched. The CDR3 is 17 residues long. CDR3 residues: CSARDRLASGGVETQYF. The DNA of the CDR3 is TGCAGTGCTAGAGATCGATTGGCTAGCGGGGGGGTGGAGACCCAGTACTTC.

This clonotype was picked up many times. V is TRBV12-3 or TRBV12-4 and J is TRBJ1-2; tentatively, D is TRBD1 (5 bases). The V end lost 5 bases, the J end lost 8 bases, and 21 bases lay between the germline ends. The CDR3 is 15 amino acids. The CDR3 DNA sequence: TGTGCCAGCAGTCCGGGACCCAGTAGACAGCGGGGCTACACCTTC. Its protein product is CASSPGPSRQRGYTF.

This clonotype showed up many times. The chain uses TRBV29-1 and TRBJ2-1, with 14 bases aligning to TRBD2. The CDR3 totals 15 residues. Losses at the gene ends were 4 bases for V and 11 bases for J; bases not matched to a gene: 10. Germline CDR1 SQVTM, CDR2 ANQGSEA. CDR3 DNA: TGCAGCGTTGTGACTAGCGGGGGGGTCATTCACCAGCAGTTCTTC. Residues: CSVVTSGGVIHQQFF.

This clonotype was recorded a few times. As DNA, the CDR3 is TGCAGTGCTCCAAAAGTTAGGACTAGCGGGGGTAGGGGAGAGACCCAGTACTTC. Amino acid sequence: CSAPKVRTSGGRGETQYF. The chain links TRBV20-1 to TRBJ2-5; 13 nucleotides align to TRBD2. CDR3 length equals 18 residues. J lost 4 bases, V lost 5 bases, and 16 bases had no gene match. From germline, CDR1 is DFQATT and CDR2 SNEGSKA (reference sequence).

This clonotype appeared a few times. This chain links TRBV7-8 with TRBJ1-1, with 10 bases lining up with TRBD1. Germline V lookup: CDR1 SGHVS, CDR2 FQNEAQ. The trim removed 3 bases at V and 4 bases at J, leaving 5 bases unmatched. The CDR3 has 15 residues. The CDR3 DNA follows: TGTGCCAGCAGCTTCTACGGACAGGGGGTCACTGAAGCTTTCTTT. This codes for CASSFYGQGVTEAFF.

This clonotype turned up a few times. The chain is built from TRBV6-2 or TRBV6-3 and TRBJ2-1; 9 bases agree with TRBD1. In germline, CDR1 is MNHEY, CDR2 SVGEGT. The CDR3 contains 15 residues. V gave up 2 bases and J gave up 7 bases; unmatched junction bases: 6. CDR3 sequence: CASSYPRTGANEQFF. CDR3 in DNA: TGTGCCAGCAGTTACCCTCGGACAGGGGCTAATGAGCAGTTCTTC.

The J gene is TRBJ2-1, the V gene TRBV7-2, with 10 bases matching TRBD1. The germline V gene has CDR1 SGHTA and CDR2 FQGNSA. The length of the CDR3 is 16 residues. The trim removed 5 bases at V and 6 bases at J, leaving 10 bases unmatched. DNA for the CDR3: TGTGCCAGCAGCCAACAAGCCGGGACAGGGGCCAATGAGCAGTTCTTC. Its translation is CASSQQAGTGANEQFF.

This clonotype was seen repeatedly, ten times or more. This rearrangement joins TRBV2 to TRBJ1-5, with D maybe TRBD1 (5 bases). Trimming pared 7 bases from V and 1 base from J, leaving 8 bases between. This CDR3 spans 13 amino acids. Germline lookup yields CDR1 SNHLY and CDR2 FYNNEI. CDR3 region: CASTRDSNQPQHF. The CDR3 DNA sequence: TGTGCCAGCACTAGGGACAGCAATCAGCCCCAGCATTTT.